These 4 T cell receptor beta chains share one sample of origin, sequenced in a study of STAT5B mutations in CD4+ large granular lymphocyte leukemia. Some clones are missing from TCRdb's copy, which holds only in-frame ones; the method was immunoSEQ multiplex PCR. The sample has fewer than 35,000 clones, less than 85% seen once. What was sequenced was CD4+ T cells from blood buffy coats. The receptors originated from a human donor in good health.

The CDR3 DNA reads as TGTGCCAGCAGCTTGCGAATGGGGGCGCACACTGAAGCTTTCTTT. Its translation: CASSLRMGAHTEAFF. The V gene is TRBV5-8, the J gene TRBJ1-1, with D perhaps TRBD1 (6 bases). The CDR3 spans 15 residues. Deletions cut 1 base from V and 3 bases from J, with 13 bases between. Germline CDR1 reads SGHTS; CDR2 reads YDEGEE.

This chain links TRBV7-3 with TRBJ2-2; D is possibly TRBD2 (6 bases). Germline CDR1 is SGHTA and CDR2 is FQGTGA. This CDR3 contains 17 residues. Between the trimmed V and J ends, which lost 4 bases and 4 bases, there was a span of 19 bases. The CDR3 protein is CASSSSGTTGGTGELFF. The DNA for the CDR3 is TGTGCCAGCAGCTCTTCCGGGACCACCGGGGGCACCGGGGAGCTGTTTTTT.

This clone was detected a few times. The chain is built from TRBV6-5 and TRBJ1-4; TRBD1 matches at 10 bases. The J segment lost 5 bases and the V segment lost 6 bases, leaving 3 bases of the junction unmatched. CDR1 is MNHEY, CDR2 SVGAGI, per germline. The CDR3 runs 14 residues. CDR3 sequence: CASRTTGGNEKLFF. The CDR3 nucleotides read TGTGCCAGCAGGACGACAGGGGGCAATGAAAAACTGTTTTTT.

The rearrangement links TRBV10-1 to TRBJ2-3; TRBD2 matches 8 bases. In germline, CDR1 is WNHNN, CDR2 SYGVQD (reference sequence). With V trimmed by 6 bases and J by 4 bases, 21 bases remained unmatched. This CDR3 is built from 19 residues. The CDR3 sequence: CASRILISGVPNDADTQYF. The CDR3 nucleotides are TGCGCCAGCAGAATTCTAATTAGCGGGGTCCCCAATGACGCAGATACGCAGTATTTT.